These T cell receptor beta chains were read from a single sample in a study of OX40 agonist ivuxolimab in advanced cancers. Profiled with immunoSEQ multiplex PCR; TCRdb holds only in-frame clones, not every one. The table records about 120,000 clones, 75% to 90% of them present only once. The sample consisted of CD4+ or CD8+ T cells sorted from blood, taken in a trial of the OX40 agonist ivuxolimab. The receptors stem from an adult with an advanced solid tumor such as melanoma, head and neck, liver or kidney cancer. Both conserved end residues are part of each CDR3. D genes are given only for firm matches. Size is omitted from some rows. Given values are once, few, many or a class for expanded clones.

v_call	d_call	clone_size	j_call	cdr3_nt	cdr3_aa
TRBV7-2	-	-	TRBJ2-2	TGTGCCAGCAGCTACCTCCGCGCCTCCGGGGAGCTGTTTTTT	CASSYLRASGELFF
TRBV7-2	-	-	TRBJ1-4	TGTGCCAGCAGCTTGGTAGCGGAAAAACTGTTTTTT	CASSLVAEKLFF
TRBV7-2	TRBD1	-	TRBJ2-7	TGTGCCAGCAGCTACTCGGGACAGATCACCTACGAGCAGTACTTC	CASSYSGQITYEQYF
TRBV7-9	-	-	TRBJ1-2	TGTGCCAGCAGCTCACAGGGATCGTATGGCTACACCTTC	CASSSQGSYGYTF
TRBV18	-	-	TRBJ2-7	TGTGCCAGCTCACTAACCGACTCCTACGAGCAGTACTTC	CASSLTDSYEQYF
TRBV10-3	TRBD1	-	TRBJ2-7	TGTGCCATCAGGGCCGGGACAGGGGTCTACGAGCAGTACTTC	CAIRAGTGVYEQYF
TRBV11-2	-	-	TRBJ1-1	TGTGCCAGCAGCTTAGTGGAGGCGGGGAACACTGAAGCTTTCTTT	CASSLVEAGNTEAFF
TRBV11-2	-	-	TRBJ2-7	TGTGCCAGCAGCTTGGCGGGTCGCGGGATTTACGAGCAGTACTTC	CASSLAGRGIYEQYF
TRBV6-6	-	-	TRBJ1-2	TGTGACAGCAGTTCAAGTGGCTACACCTTC	CDSSSSGYTF
TRBV2	TRBD2	-	TRBJ2-2	TGTGCCAGCAGGGGACTAGCGGACACCGGGGAGCTGTTTTTT	CASRGLADTGELFF
TRBV18	TRBD1	-	TRBJ1-2	TGTGCCAGCTCAGAAGGACAGGGATGGAACTATGGCTACACCTTC	CASSEGQGWNYGYTF
TRBV7-7	-	once	TRBJ2-3	TGTGCTAGCAGCCCGGCAGTCTCCACAGATACGCAGTATTTT	CASSPAVSTDTQYF
TRBV19	-	-	TRBJ1-6	TGTGCCAGTAAAGACAGATATAATTCACCCCTCCACTTT	CASKDRYNSPLHF
TRBV30	-	-	TRBJ1-5	TGTGCCTGGAGTGTAAAGGACAGACTTCATCAGCCCCAGCATTTT	CAWSVKDRLHQPQHF
TRBV11-3	-	-	TRBJ2-1	TGTGCCAGCAGGGGGGCGGGCGATTACAATGAGCAGTTCTTC	CASRGAGDYNEQFF
TRBV5-1	TRBD1	-	TRBJ2-1	TGCGCCAGCAGCTTGGGCCCCACGGGACAGAGCTACAATGAGCAGTTCTTC	CASSLGPTGQSYNEQFF
TRBV15	-	-	TRBJ1-3	TGTGCCACCAGCAGAGATCGTGAGCAGGGAGGAAACACCATATATTTT	CATSRDREQGGNTIYF
TRBV28	TRBD1	-	TRBJ2-1	TGTGCCAGCAGTTTATTGCGGACAGGGGGTTACAATGAGCAGTTCTTC	CASSLLRTGGYNEQFF
TRBV4-2	-	-	TRBJ1-2	TGTGCCAGCAGCCAACTGCAACAGGCTCGGGGCTATGGCTACACCTTC	CASSQLQQARGYGYTF
TRBV6-1	-	-	TRBJ1-3	TGTGCCAGCAGTGAAAGGGGAAACACCATATATTTT	CASSERGNTIYF
TRBV18	-	-	TRBJ2-7	TGTGCCAGCTCCCTCGGCCAGGGGGGGGAGTACGAGCAGTACTTC	CASSLGQGGEYEQYF
TRBV19	-	-	TRBJ1-4	TGTGCCAGTAGTATTTCCACAACTAATGAAAAACTGTTTTTT	CASSISTTNEKLFF